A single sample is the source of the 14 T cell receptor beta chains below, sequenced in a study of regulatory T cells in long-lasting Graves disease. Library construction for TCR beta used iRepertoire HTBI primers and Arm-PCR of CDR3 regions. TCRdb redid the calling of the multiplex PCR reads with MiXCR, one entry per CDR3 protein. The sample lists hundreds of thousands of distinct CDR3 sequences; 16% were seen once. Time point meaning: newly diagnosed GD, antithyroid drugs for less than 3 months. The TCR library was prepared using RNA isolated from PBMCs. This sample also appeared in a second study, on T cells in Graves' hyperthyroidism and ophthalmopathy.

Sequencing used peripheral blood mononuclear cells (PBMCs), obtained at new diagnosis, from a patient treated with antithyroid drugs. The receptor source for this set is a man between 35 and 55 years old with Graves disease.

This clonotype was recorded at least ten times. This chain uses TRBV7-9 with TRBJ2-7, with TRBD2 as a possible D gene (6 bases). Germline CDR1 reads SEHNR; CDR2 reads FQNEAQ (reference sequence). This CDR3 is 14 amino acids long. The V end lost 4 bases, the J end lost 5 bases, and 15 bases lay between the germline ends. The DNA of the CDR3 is TGTGCCAGCAGCTCGATACGGGGGTCCGACGAGCAGTACTTC. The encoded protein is CASSSIRGSDEQYF. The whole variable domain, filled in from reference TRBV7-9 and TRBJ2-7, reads DTGVSQNPRHKITKRGQNVTFRCDPISEHNRLYWYRQTLGQGPEFLTYFQNEAQLEKSRLLSDRFSAERPKGSFSTLEIQRTEQGDSAMYLCASSSIRGSDEQYFGPGTRLTVT.

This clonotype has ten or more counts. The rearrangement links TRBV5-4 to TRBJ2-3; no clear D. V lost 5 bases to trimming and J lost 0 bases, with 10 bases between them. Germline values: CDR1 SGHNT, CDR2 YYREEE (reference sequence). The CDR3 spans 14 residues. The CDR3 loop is CASRPKISTDTQYF. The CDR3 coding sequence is TGTGCCAGCAGGCCCAAAATTAGCACAGATACGCAGTATTTT.

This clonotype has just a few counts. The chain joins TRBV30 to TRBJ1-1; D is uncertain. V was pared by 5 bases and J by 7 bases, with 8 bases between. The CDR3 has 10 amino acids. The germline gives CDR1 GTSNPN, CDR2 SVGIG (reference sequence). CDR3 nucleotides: TGTGCCTGGTCACCACATGAAGCTTTCTTT. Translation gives CAWSPHEAFF.

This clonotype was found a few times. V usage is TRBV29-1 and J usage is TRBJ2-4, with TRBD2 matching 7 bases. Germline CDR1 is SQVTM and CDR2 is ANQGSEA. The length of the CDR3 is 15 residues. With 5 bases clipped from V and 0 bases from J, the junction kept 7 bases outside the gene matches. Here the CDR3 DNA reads TGCAGCGTTTCCCAGGGAGGGGTAGCCAAAAACATTCAGTACTTC. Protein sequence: CSVSQGGVAKNIQYF.

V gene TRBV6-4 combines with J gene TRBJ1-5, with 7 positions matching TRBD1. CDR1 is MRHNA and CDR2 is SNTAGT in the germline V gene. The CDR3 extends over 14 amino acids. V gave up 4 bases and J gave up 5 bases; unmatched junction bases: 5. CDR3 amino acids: CASSVDRIHQPQHF. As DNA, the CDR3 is TGTGCCAGCAGTGTGGACAGGATCCATCAGCCCCAGCATTTT.

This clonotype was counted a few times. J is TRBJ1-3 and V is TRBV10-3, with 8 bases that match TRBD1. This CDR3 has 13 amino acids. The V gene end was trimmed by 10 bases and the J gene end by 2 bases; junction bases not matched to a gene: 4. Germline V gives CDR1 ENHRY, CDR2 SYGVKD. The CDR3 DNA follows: TGTGCCACTTCGGACAGGGCTGGAAACACCATATATTTT. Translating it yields CATSDRAGNTIYF.

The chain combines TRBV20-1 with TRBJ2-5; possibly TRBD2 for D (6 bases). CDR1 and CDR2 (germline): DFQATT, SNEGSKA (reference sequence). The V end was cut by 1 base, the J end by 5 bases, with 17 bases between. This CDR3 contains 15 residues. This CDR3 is CSARALLRAGETQYF. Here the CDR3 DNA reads TGCAGTGCTAGAGCCCTCCTCCGGGCGGGGGAGACCCAGTACTTC.

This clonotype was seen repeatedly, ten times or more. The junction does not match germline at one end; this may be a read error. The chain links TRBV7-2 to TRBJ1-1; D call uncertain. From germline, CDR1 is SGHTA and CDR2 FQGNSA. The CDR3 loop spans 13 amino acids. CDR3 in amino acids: CASRRQENAEAFF. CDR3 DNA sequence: TGTGCCAGCAGGCGGCAGGAGAACGCTGAAGCTTTCTTT.

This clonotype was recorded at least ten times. In DNA, the CDR3 is TGCGCCAGCAGCCCGTATACAGGCCCGGACCACTACGAGCAGTACTTC. Its protein product is CASSPYTGPDHYEQYF. The rearrangement uses TRBV5-1 and TRBJ2-7; possibly TRBD1 for D (5 bases). Trimming took off 4 bases at V and 3 bases at J, with 20 bases between the two ends. Germline-derived CDR1 and CDR2 are SGHRS and YFSETQ. The CDR3 has 16 residues. Full variable domain (remainder filled in from reference TRBV5-1 and TRBJ2-7): KAGVTQTPRYLIKTRGQQVTLSCSPISGHRSVSWYQQTPGQGLQFLFEYFSETQRNKGNFPGRFSGRQFSNSRSEMNVSTLELGDSALYLCASSPYTGPDHYEQYFGPGTRLTVT.

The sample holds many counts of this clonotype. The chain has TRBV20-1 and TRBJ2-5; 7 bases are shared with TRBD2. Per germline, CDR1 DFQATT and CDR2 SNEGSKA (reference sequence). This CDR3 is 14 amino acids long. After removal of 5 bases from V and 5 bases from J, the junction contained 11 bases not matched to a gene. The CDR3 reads CSARGDGSGETQYF. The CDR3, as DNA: TGCAGTGCTCGGGGGGACGGGAGCGGCGAGACCCAGTACTTC.

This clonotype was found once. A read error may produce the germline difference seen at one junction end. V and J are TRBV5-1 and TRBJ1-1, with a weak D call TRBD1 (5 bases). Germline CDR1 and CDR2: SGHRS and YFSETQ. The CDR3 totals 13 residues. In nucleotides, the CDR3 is TGCACCAGCAGCTTCGGGGGGAACACTGAAGCTTTCTTT. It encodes CTSSFGGNTEAFF.

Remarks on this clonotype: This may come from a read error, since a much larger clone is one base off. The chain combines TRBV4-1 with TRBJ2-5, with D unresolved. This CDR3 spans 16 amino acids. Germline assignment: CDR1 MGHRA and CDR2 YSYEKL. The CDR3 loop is CASGQGRADGQETQYF. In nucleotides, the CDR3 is TGCGCCAGCGGCCAAGGACGGGCGGATGGGCAAGAGACCCAGTACTTC.

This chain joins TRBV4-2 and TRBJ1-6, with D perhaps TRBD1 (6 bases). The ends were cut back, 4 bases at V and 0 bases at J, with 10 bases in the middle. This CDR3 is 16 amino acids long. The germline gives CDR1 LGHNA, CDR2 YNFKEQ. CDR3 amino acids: CASSPGQSSYNSPLHF. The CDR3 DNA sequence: TGTGCCAGCAGCCCCGGACAGAGCTCCTATAATTCACCCCTCCACTTT.

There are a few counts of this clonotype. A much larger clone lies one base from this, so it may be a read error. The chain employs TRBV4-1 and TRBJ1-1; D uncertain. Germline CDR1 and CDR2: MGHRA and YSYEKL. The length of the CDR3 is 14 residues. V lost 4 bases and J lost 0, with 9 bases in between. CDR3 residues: CASSRGLVNTEAFF. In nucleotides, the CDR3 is TGCGCCAGCAGCCGAGGACTAGTGAACACTGAAGCTTTCTTT.